This T cell receptor beta chain was captured by sequencing in a study of OX40 agonist ivuxolimab in advanced cancers. Study-level information: Ivuxolimab is a fully human IgG2 antibody that activates OX40 (CD134).

CDR3 size: 16 residues. CDR1 and CDR2 (germline): MDHEN, SYDVKM. Between the trimmed V and J ends, which lost 6 bases and 1 base, there was a span of 18 bases. Produced via immunoSEQ multiplex PCR; TCRdb's table is partial and in-frame only. Among approximately 82,000 clones, roughly 81% were seen once, and the ten largest hold approximately 25%. This sample comprised CD4+ or CD8+ T cells sorted from blood, obtained in a trial of the OX40 agonist ivuxolimab. The TCR originated in an adult with an advanced solid tumor such as melanoma, head and neck, liver or kidney cancer. The chain uses TRBV28 and TRBJ1-1; no firm D call. For the CDR3, the DNA is TGTGCCAGCAGCCCCCTGCCCGCGAGAGGGAACACTGAAGCTTTCTTT. The encoded protein is CASSPLPARGNTEAFF.